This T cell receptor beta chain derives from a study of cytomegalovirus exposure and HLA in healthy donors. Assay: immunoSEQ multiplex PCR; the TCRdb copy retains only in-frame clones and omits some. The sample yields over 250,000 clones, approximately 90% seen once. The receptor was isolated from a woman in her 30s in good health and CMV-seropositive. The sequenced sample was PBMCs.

The CDR3 DNA is TGTGCCAGCTCACCAGGGGCGGCTAACTATGGCTACACCTTC. Residues: CASSPGAANYGYTF. This chain connects TRBV18 to TRBJ1-2, with D possibly being TRBD1 (5 bases). CDR1 and CDR2 from the germline V gene are KGHSH and LQKENI. CDR3 length equals 14 residues. The germline V and J ends were trimmed by 2 bases and 0 bases, with 7 bases remaining between them.